What follows are 32 T cell receptor beta chains derived from one specimen sequenced in a study of sequential checkpoint blockade in melanoma. Treatment meaning: randomized to nivolumab then ipilimumab (arm A) or the reverse (arm B). Generated by immunoSEQ multiplex PCR, the TCRdb table keeps only in-frame clones and is missing some. The top ten clones hold 13% to 15% of a sample with around 9,500 clones, about 23% of them seen once. The specimen was tumor tissue (inferred from file names), collected from a patient given nivolumab and ipilimumab in sequence. Receptors were obtained from a human donor with melanoma.

This clone is medium-sized (0.01 to 0.1%). At one end the junction does not follow the germline gene, possibly because of a read error. The J gene is TRBJ1-3, the V gene TRBV11-3; 10 bases map to TRBD1. Germline CDR1 is SGHNT and CDR2 is YENEEA. The CDR3 is 17 amino acids. The CDR3 DNA reads TGTGCTAGCAGCTTAGGACCGGGACAGGGGAGTGGAAACACCATATATTTT. Encoded protein: CASSLGPGQGSGNTIYF. Looking up the rest from reference TRBV11-3 and TRBJ1-3 gives the full variable domain: EAGVVQSPRYKIIEKKQPVAFWCNPISGHNTLYWYLQNLGQGPELLIRYENEEAVDDSQLPKDRFSAERLKGVDSTLKIQPAELGDSAVYLCASSLGPGQGSGNTIYFGEGSWLTVV.

About this clone itself: The sample contains more than one DNA sequence encoding this CDR3. The chain uses TRBV19 and TRBJ1-2; D is undetermined. The ends were cut back, 1 base at V and 7 bases at J, with 7 bases in the middle. CDR1 and CDR2 from the germline V gene are LNHDA and SQIVND (reference sequence). The CDR3 sequence is 12 residues long. CDR3 coding DNA: TGTGCCAGTAGTATAGTTGCGGGTGGCTACACCTTC. Translation gives CASSIVAGGYTF.

The rearrangement uses TRBV7-6 and TRBJ2-7, with D perhaps TRBD2 (6 bases). The CDR3 is made up of 17 amino acids. Germline V CDR1 and CDR2: SGHVS, FNYEAQ. V lost 4 bases and J lost 0, with 19 bases in between. The CDR3 here is CASSSLGSGVSSYEQYF. DNA of the CDR3: TGTGCCAGCAGCTCCCTAGGGTCGGGGGTAAGCTCCTACGAGCAGTACTTC.

This clone is categorized as medium-sized (0.01 to 0.1%). The chain carries TRBV5-1 and TRBJ1-5; a weak D match, TRBD1 (5 bases). This CDR3 region has 16 residues. CDR1 SGHRS and CDR2 YFSETQ come from the germline V gene. V was pared by 4 bases and J by 0 bases, with 14 bases between. This CDR3 is CASSLDGGNSNQPQHF. The CDR3 DNA sequence: TGCGCCAGCAGCCTCGACGGGGGAAATAGCAATCAGCCCCAGCATTTT.

This chain connects TRBV11-3 to TRBJ1-1; 7 bases match TRBD1. J was trimmed by 4 bases and V by 6 bases; bases with no gene match: 11. The CDR3 consists of 15 residues. In germline, CDR1 is SGHNT, CDR2 YENEEA. The CDR3 DNA reads as TGTGCCAGCAGTTTCCTATCAGGGGGGGTCACTGAAGCTTTCTTT. Translation: CASSFLSGGVTEAFF.

This clone was seen a few times. The rearrangement links TRBV15 to TRBJ2-3; TRBD2 might be the D (6 bases). V lost 0 bases, J lost 6 bases, and 10 bases lay in between. Germline-derived CDR1 and CDR2 are LNHNV and YYDKDF (reference sequence). CDR3 length: 14 residues. CDR3 sequence (DNA): TGTGCCACCAGCAGAGATCCAGGGAGGGATACGCAGTATTTT. Translation: CATSRDPGRDTQYF.

This clone was seen a handful of times. The chain carries TRBV6-8 and TRBJ2-7; tentative D call: TRBD1 (6 bases). Germline V gene sequence: CDR1 MNHGY, CDR2 SAAAGT. Trimming shortened V by 2 bases and J by 0 bases, and 11 bases separated the two germline ends. The CDR3 has 15 amino acids. The CDR3 sequence: CASSYARGSSYEQYV. In DNA form, the CDR3 reads TGTGCCAGCAGTTACGCCAGGGGTAGCTCCTACGAGCAGTACGTC.

This clone showed up many times. The chain has TRBV11-3 and TRBJ2-7, with D perhaps matching TRBD1 or TRBD2 (6 bases each). With 3 bases removed from V and 5 bases from J, the gap between germline ends came to 14 bases. CDR3 length: 14 residues. CDR1 is SGHNT, CDR2 YENEEA, per germline. Here the CDR3 reads CASSFTGRLDEQYF. The CDR3 region has the DNA TGTGCCAGCAGCTTCACAGGGAGGCTCGACGAGCAGTACTTC.

This clone was seen repeatedly, ten times or more. The chain joins TRBV28 to TRBJ1-5; 7 bases are shared with TRBD1. Germline CDR1 and CDR2: MDHEN and SYDVKM. The CDR3 is 14 amino acids. V lost 6 bases and J lost 4; bases outside the gene matches: 6. The CDR3 loop is CASSPGTANQPQHF. CDR3 bases: TGTGCCAGCAGCCCAGGGACAGCAAATCAGCCCCAGCATTTT.

The rearrangement uses TRBV11-3 and TRBJ1-2; maybe TRBD1 (5 bases). Germline CDR1 SGHNT, CDR2 YENEEA. Between the trimmed V and J ends, which lost 3 bases and 8 bases, there was a span of 19 bases. The CDR3 is made up of 15 amino acids. The DNA for the CDR3 is TGTGCCAGCAGCTTGGATGTCAGGGCCCAGGCGGGCTACACCTTC. Its translation is CASSLDVRAQAGYTF.

This clone turned up a few times. The chain recombines TRBV19 with TRBJ1-5, with TRBD1 matching 9 bases. The CDR3 runs to 13 residues. V lost 10 bases and J lost 4; bases outside the gene matches: 5. Germline V gives CDR1 LNHDA, CDR2 SQIVND (reference sequence). The CDR3 region has the DNA TGTGCCACGAGACAGGGGGGAAATCAGCCCCAGCATTTT. It codes for CATRQGGNQPQHF.

This clone was observed a handful of times. The rearrangement uses TRBV9 and TRBJ1-2; D ambiguous. The CDR3 has 14 residues. The V and J ends lost 3 bases and 6 bases respectively, with 15 bases between them. CDR1 SGDLS and CDR2 YYNGEE come from the germline V gene. The CDR3 region is CASSADGWLDGYTF. The CDR3 DNA follows: TGTGCCAGCAGCGCCGACGGGTGGTTGGATGGCTACACCTTC. The whole variable domain, remainder taken from reference TRBV9 and TRBJ1-2, is DSGVTQTPKHLITATGQRVTLRCSPRSGDLSVYWYQQSLDQGLQFLIQYYNGEERAKGNILERFSAQQFPDLHSELNLSSLELGDSALYFCASSADGWLDGYTFGSGTRLTVV.

The chain uses TRBV11-3 and TRBJ2-4; 7 positions agree with TRBD1. Unmatched junction bases numbered 6, after V lost 5 bases and J lost 5 bases. Per the germline V gene, CDR1 is SGHNT and CDR2 is YENEEA. The CDR3 is 14 amino acids. In DNA form, the CDR3 reads TGTGCCAGCAGCAACCGGGACAGTCAAAACATTCAGTACTTC. Its protein is CASSNRDSQNIQYF. The full variable domain, in which reference TRBV11-3 and TRBJ2-4 provide the parts outside the CDR3, is EAGVVQSPRYKIIEKKQPVAFWCNPISGHNTLYWYLQNLGQGPELLIRYENEEAVDDSQLPKDRFSAERLKGVDSTLKIQPAELGDSAVYLCASSNRDSQNIQYFGAGTRLSVL.

Only a few counts were recorded for this clone. The rearrangement links TRBV6-8 to TRBJ1-1, with D possibly being TRBD1 (5 bases). Trimming took off 3 bases at V and 4 bases at J, with 9 bases between the two ends. The CDR3 spans 13 residues. Germline V CDR1 and CDR2: MNHGY, SAAAGT. The CDR3: CASSYIGATEAFF. The CDR3 coding sequence is TGTGCCAGCAGTTATATAGGGGCCACTGAAGCTTTCTTT.

This clone was detected ten times or more. The rearrangement joins TRBV9 to TRBJ1-1; 9 bases agree with TRBD1. The CDR3 has 14 amino acids. Germline V gene data show CDR1 as SGDLS and CDR2 as YYNGEE. After removal of 4 bases from V and 1 base from J, the junction contained 2 bases not matched to a gene. The CDR3: CASSSTGGNTEAFF. CDR3 sequence (DNA): TGTGCCAGCAGCTCGACAGGGGGGAACACTGAAGCTTTCTTT. The variable domain in full, with the rest retrieved from reference TRBV9 and TRBJ1-1, is DSGVTQTPKHLITATGQRVTLRCSPRSGDLSVYWYQQSLDQGLQFLIQYYNGEERAKGNILERFSAQQFPDLHSELNLSSLELGDSALYFCASSSTGGNTEAFFGQGTRLTVV.

This rearrangement joins TRBV6-8 to TRBJ2-7, with TRBD1 matching 9 bases. The CDR3 runs to 17 residues. Germline trimming cut 0 bases from V and 0 bases from J; bases unmatched to any gene: 6. Germline V gene sequence: CDR1 MNHGY, CDR2 SAAAGT. This chain's CDR3 is CASSYSMWDRDSYEQYV. CDR3 in DNA: TGTGCCAGCAGTTACTCGATGTGGGACAGGGACTCCTACGAGCAGTACGTC.

In its sample, this clone was seen a few times. The chain joins TRBV18 to TRBJ1-2, with D maybe TRBD1 (6 bases). Germline CDR1 reads KGHSH; CDR2 reads LQKENI. V was cut by 3 bases and J by 6 bases, with 17 bases left in between. The CDR3 sequence is 15 residues long. For the CDR3, the DNA is TGTGCCAGCTCACCGGGGGGCACCTCAGGCGATGGCTACACCTTC. Its protein is CASSPGGTSGDGYTF.

This clone was seen a single time. CDR3 region: CASSLLGDGTGNSPLHF. The CDR3 DNA follows: TGCGCCAGCAGCCTCCTCGGGGATGGGACAGGGAATTCACCCCTCCACTTT. V usage is TRBV5-1 and J usage is TRBJ1-6; 9 bases match TRBD1. Germline-derived CDR1 and CDR2 are SGHRS and YFSETQ. The V gene end was trimmed by 4 bases and the J gene end by 7 bases; junction bases not matched to a gene: 12. The CDR3 extends over 17 amino acids.

This clone came up a few times. The chain has TRBV7-1 and TRBJ1-1; D gene ambiguous. TRBV7-1 is annotated as an ORF whose role is uncertain. The V and J ends lost 4 bases and 7 bases respectively, with 13 bases between them. This CDR3 region has 13 residues. The CDR3 DNA follows: TGTGCCAGCAGCTTAGGAACGTTCGGTGAAGCTTTCTTT. As protein: CASSLGTFGEAFF.

V is TRBV6-8 and J is TRBJ1-5; D perhaps matches TRBD1 (5 bases). Per the germline V gene, CDR1 is MNHGY and CDR2 is SAAAGT. Trimming shortened V by 8 bases and J by 0 bases, and 17 bases separated the two germline ends. The CDR3 is made up of 16 amino acids. The CDR3 DNA reads TGTGCCAGCTTTGGGGGTCGGGTAAATAGCAATCAGCCCCAGCATTTT. Amino acids: CASFGGRVNSNQPQHF.

This clone was recorded a few times. This chain joins TRBV11-3 and TRBJ2-4; 11 bases are shared with TRBD2. Germline V CDR1 and CDR2: SGHNT, YENEEA. The CDR3 contains 19 residues. V trimming: 0 bases; J trimming: 1 base; junction bases outside the gene matches: 8. The CDR3 coding sequence is TGTGCCAGCAGCTTAGAACTAGCGGGGGTCTCCTTGGCCAAAAACATTCAGTACTTC. This encodes CASSLELAGVSLAKNIQYF.

The V and J genes are TRBV19 and TRBJ1-2; D gene unclear. Germline V gives CDR1 LNHDA, CDR2 SQIVND (reference sequence). Trimming took off 4 bases at V and 7 bases at J, with 22 bases between the two ends. The CDR3 has 16 amino acids. The CDR3 DNA reads TGTGCCAGTAGTAAGACAACGATGTTAACCCGAGGTGGCTACACCTTC. Protein product: CASSKTTMLTRGGYTF.

This clone is labeled as large. The chain combines TRBV11-3 with TRBJ1-1; TRBD1 matches 7 bases. CDR1 and CDR2 from the germline V gene are SGHNT and YENEEA. The CDR3 totals 16 residues. V shed 4 bases, J shed 6 bases, and the junction held 14 bases outside the gene matches. CDR3 coding DNA: TGTGCCAGCAGCTCCCCTTCGCGGCAGGGGGGCTCTGAAGCTTTCTTT. It is translated as CASSSPSRQGGSEAFF.

The chain carries TRBV11-3 and TRBJ1-4, with D unclear. Deletions cut 2 bases from V and 4 bases from J, with 11 bases between. The CDR3 extends over 15 amino acids. Germline CDR1 and CDR2: SGHNT and YENEEA. The CDR3 sequence is CASSLYRAVNEKLFF. CDR3 nucleotides: TGTGCCAGCAGCTTATACCGGGCCGTTAATGAAAAACTGTTTTTT.

This clone was found a few times. This sequence joins TRBV28 and TRBJ2-4, with a possible D match to TRBD1 (5 bases). Germline V CDR1 and CDR2: MDHEN, SYDVKM. The V and J ends lost 5 bases and 8 bases respectively, with 16 bases between them. The CDR3 loop spans 14 amino acids. CDR3 bases: TGTGCCAGCAGTCAGCCGGGTCTGGGGCACATTCAGTACTTC. Its translation: CASSQPGLGHIQYF. Full variable domain (missing parts from reference TRBV28 and TRBJ2-4): DVKVTQSSRYLVKRTGEKVFLECVQDMDHENMFWYRQDPGLGLRLIYFSYDVKMKEKGDIPEGYSVSREKKERFSLILESASTNQTSMYLCASSQPGLGHIQYFGAGTRLSVL.

This clone occurred a few times. The chain employs TRBV6-8 and TRBJ2-5, with 7 bases aligning to TRBD1. From germline, CDR1 is MNHGY and CDR2 SAAAGT. With 0 bases clipped from V and 4 bases from J, the junction kept 2 bases outside the gene matches. The CDR3 runs 14 residues. The CDR3: CASSYSRQGETQYF. In DNA, the CDR3 is TGTGCCAGCAGTTACTCGAGACAGGGAGAGACCCAGTACTTC.

This clone was picked up one time. The chain couples TRBV25-1 to TRBJ2-2; D is undetermined. V shed 8 bases and J shed 0 bases, with 10 bases lying between them. The CDR3 runs 14 residues. Germline CDR1 MGHDK, CDR2 SYGVNS. CDR3 sequence (DNA): TGTGCCAGCTCCCAGCCGGCGAACACCGGGGAGCTGTTTTTT. Protein sequence: CASSQPANTGELFF. Filled out from reference TRBV25-1 and TRBJ2-2, the complete variable domain reads EADIYQTPRYLVIGTGKKITLECSQTMGHDKMYWYQQDPGMELHLIHYSYGVNSTEKGDLSSESTVSRIRTEHFPLTLESARPSHTSQYLCASSQPANTGELFFGEGSRLTVL.

This chain uses TRBV6-8 with TRBJ2-2; unclear D gene. Germline loops: CDR1 MNHGY, CDR2 SAAAGT. V was trimmed by 6 bases and J by 0 bases, leaving 8 bases between them. CDR3 length: 14 residues. The CDR3 protein is CASREQSNTGELFF. In DNA form, the CDR3 reads TGTGCCAGCAGGGAACAGTCGAACACCGGGGAGCTGTTTTTT.

This clone was detected ten times or more. J is TRBJ1-2 and V is TRBV11-3; D might be TRBD1 (5 bases). The germline CDR1 and CDR2 sequences are SGHNT and YENEEA. Trimming removed 3 bases at V and 3 bases at J, with 14 bases between. This CDR3 region has 15 residues. For the CDR3, the DNA is TGTGCCAGCAGCTTTCTCGGCAGGGCGGACTATGGCTACACCTTC. Translation gives CASSFLGRADYGYTF.

This clone was seen only once. V gene TRBV5-1 combines with J gene TRBJ1-5; TRBD1 aligns across 7 bases. CDR3 length: 17 amino acids. Trimming took 4 bases from V and 3 from J; bases not matched to a gene: 13. The germline CDR1 and CDR2 sequences are SGHRS and YFSETQ. For the CDR3, the DNA is TGCGCCAGCAGCCCGGCCTCTGCAGGGGGTGCCAATCAGCCCCAGCATTTT. It translates to CASSPASAGGANQPQHF.

This clone turned up a few times. The chain carries TRBV11-3 and TRBJ2-7; D possibly corresponds to TRBD2 (6 bases). Germline CDR1 SGHNT, CDR2 YENEEA. The V and J ends lost 2 bases and 0 bases respectively, with 8 bases between them. The CDR3 runs 14 residues. CDR3 DNA sequence: TGTGCCAGCAGCTTAAACGGGGGCTCCTACGAGCAGTACGTC. Its protein is CASSLNGGSYEQYV.

V gene TRBV15 combines with J gene TRBJ1-2, with a possible D match to TRBD1 (5 bases). Looked up from germline, CDR1 is LNHNV and CDR2 is YYDKDF (reference sequence). Trimming took off 7 bases at V and 6 bases at J, with 18 bases between the two ends. The CDR3 loop spans 14 amino acids. The CDR3 region has the DNA TGTGCCACCACCGCCAGTCAGGGACGAAATGGCTACACCTTC. Translated, it gives CATTASQGRNGYTF. Full variable domain (rest looked up from reference TRBV15 and TRBJ1-2): DAMVIQNPRYQVTQFGKPVTLSCSQTLNHNVMYWYQQKSSQAPKLLFHYYDKDFNNEADTPDNFQSRRPNTSFCFLDIRSPGLGDTAMYLCATTASQGRNGYTFGSGTRLTVV.